These T cell receptor beta chains were read from a single sample in a study of T-cell reconstitution after alpha-beta-depleted transplantation in children. TCRdb used MiXCR to reprocess the PCR reads, holding one entry per CDR3 protein. In the table there are approximately 110,000 distinct CDR3 sequences, around 23% of which are singletons. Here the sequenced sample was PBMCs, mostly from graft donor cells, taken 180 days after TCRalphabeta/CD19-depleted stem cell transplant. The receptors shown here come from a male patient between 2 and 10 years old who had a stem cell transplant for chronic granulomatous disease, so the T cells may come from the graft donor. Each CDR3 is given with its conserved first and last residue. A D gene is named only where the DNA matches it firmly. Not every row has a clone size; where given, it reads once, few, many or a size class.

TRBD2,TRBV18,many,TRBJ2-7,TGTGCCAGCTCACCCGGACTAGCGGTCTACGAGCAGTACTTC,CASSPGLAVYEQYF
NA,TRBV5-5,NA,TRBJ2-4,TGTGCCAGCAGCTTAGGCACGTTCGAGAACATTCAGTACTTC,CASSLGTFENIQYF
NA,TRBV12-3/TRBV12-4,many,TRBJ2-3,TGTGCCAGCAGTTCCCCCCCGAGCACAGATACGCAGTATTTT,CASSSPPSTDTQYF
NA,TRBV5-1,NA,TRBJ1-5,TGCGCCAGCAGCCCAGGAGGAGGAGGTGGCAATCAGCCCCAGCATTTT,CASSPGGGGGNQPQHF
NA,TRBV5-6,NA,TRBJ1-1,TGTGCCAGCAGCTTGGCCGTAGGGGTGAACACTGAAGCTTTCTTT,CASSLAVGVNTEAFF
TRBD1,TRBV5-6,NA,TRBJ2-7,TGTGCCAGCAGCTTGGGGGACAGGGTAAACGAGCAGTACTTC,CASSLGDRVNEQYF
NA,TRBV6-5,NA,TRBJ2-1,TGTGCCAGCAGTTACTCCAGGGCTCTGGTATACAATGAGCAGTTCTTC,CASSYSRALVYNEQFF
TRBD1,TRBV9,many,TRBJ2-3,TGTGCCAGCAGCCTCTCAGCCAGGGGGACAGATACGCAGTATTTT,CASSLSARGTDTQYF
NA,TRBV15,NA,TRBJ2-7,TGTGCCACCAGCCTAGCCTCCGACTACGAGCAGTACTTC,CATSLASDYEQYF
NA,TRBV24-1,NA,TRBJ2-3,TGTGCCACCAGTGAGCCGGGACCACATACGCAGTATTTT,CATSEPGPHTQYF
NA,TRBV12-3/TRBV12-4,few,TRBJ2-1,TGTGCCAGCACGCGGGCATACAATGAGCAGTTCTTC,CASTRAYNEQFF
TRBD1,TRBV12-3/TRBV12-4,many,TRBJ2-5,TGTGCCAGCAGTCTCCGCCACAGGGGAGTTGGCCAAGAGACCCAGTACTTC,CASSLRHRGVGQETQYF
NA,TRBV6-5,NA,TRBJ1-2,TGTGCCAGCAGTTGGTCAAAGTTGGGGGGCTACACCTTC,CASSWSKLGGYTF
NA,TRBV7-2,NA,TRBJ2-7,TGTGCCAGCGGGGACTACGAGCAGTACTTC,CASGDYEQYF
TRBD2,TRBV3-1,many,TRBJ2-7,TGTGCCAGCAGCCATCTAATGGGCGCTAGCGGGTGGTACGAGCAGTACTTC,CASSHLMGASGWYEQYF
TRBD1,TRBV7-2,NA,TRBJ2-5,TGTGCCAGCAGCTTGACAGGGCCCCAAGAGACCCAGTACTTC,CASSLTGPQETQYF
NA,TRBV7-8,few,TRBJ2-3,TGTGCCAGCAGCTTAGAAGGAAGGTCCACAGATACGCAGTATTTT,CASSLEGRSTDTQYF
NA,TRBV29-1,NA,TRBJ2-1,TGCAGCGGCCAGATTAATGAGCAGTTCTTC,CSGQINEQFF
NA,TRBV12-3/TRBV12-4,NA,TRBJ1-3,TGTGCCAGCCAATCACCCGCTGGGCGTAACTCTGGAAACACCATATATTTT,CASQSPAGRNSGNTIYF
TRBD2,TRBV4-3,few,TRBJ2-1,TGCGCCAGCAGCCAAGAACTAGCGGGGGGCCTACTGTACAATGAGCAGTTCTTC,CASSQELAGGLLYNEQFF
NA,TRBV5-1,many,TRBJ2-4,TGCGCCAGCAGCCACGGGGACAATTCTAAAAACATTCAGTACTTC,CASSHGDNSKNIQYF
TRBD1,TRBV10-3,many,TRBJ1-3,TGTGCCATCAACACAGGGGTTGGAAACACCATATATTTT,CAINTGVGNTIYF
NA,TRBV24-1,few,TRBJ2-5,TGTGCCACCAGTGTTCGGGGAATTGAGACCCAGTACTTC,CATSVRGIETQYF
TRBD1,TRBV12-3/TRBV12-4,NA,TRBJ1-5,TGTGCCAGCAGTTTAGCGCTCCAGGGGGCAGGCAATCAGCCCCAGCATTTT,CASSLALQGAGNQPQHF
TRBD1,TRBV9,many,TRBJ2-7,TGTGCCAGCAGCACCCGGGACAGAACCTACGAGCAGTACTTC,CASSTRDRTYEQYF
NA,TRBV12-3/TRBV12-4,NA,TRBJ2-7,TGTGCCAGCAGTTTGTATGGTCGTGTACGGCACTACGAGCAGTACTTC,CASSLYGRVRHYEQYF
NA,TRBV27,many,TRBJ1-5,TGTGCCAGCAGTTCGAGGCAGGGTGTTTCGGATCAGCCCCAGCATTTT,CASSSRQGVSDQPQHF
NA,TRBV29-1,NA,TRBJ1-2,TGCAGCGTTCTAAACAGCTTTACCACCTATGGCTACACCTTC,CSVLNSFTTYGYTF
NA,TRBV20-1,many,TRBJ2-7,TGCAGTGCTAGAGGCAACGCTTGGCCGAGAGGTGAGCAGTACTTC,CSARGNAWPRGEQYF
TRBD2,TRBV11-1,many,TRBJ2-1,TGTGCCAGCAGCCCCTTGTCCCTAGCGGGAGCCTACAATGAGCAGTTCTTC,CASSPLSLAGAYNEQFF